The 32 T cell receptor beta chains listed next were all sequenced from one sample in a study of blood T cell repertoires in COVID-19. Measured with immunoSEQ multiplex PCR; TCRdb has only the in-frame clones, and not every one. The sample yields approximately 130,000 clones, 70% to 90% seen once. The sequencing input was peripheral blood. All receptors come from a man aged 50 to 59 with acute or convalescent COVID-19.

The chain carries TRBV5-1 and TRBJ2-2, with TRBD2 matching over 9 bases. V shed 5 bases and J 6 bases; nucleotides not matched to a gene: 20. This CDR3 has 19 residues. Germline values: CDR1 SGHRS, CDR2 YFSETQ. In DNA, the CDR3 is TGCGCCAGCAGTTTAAGGGGGATAGCGGGAGCACATAACGCCGGGGAGCTGTTTTTT. Translation: CASSLRGIAGAHNAGELFF.

The chain combines TRBV2 with TRBJ1-6, with D hard to call. This CDR3 is built from 13 residues. Deletions cut 6 bases from V and 9 bases from J, with 12 bases between. Germline V gene lookup returns CDR1 SNHLY and CDR2 FYNNEI. The CDR3 reads CASSRSQTSPLHF. CDR3 nucleotide sequence: TGTGCCAGCAGCCGTTCACAGACTTCACCCCTCCACTTT.

This clone was counted once. The chain links TRBV5-1 to TRBJ1-4; 9 bases fit TRBD1. The ends lost 3 bases at V and 2 bases at J; junction bases unmatched: 5. Germline CDR1 is SGHRS and CDR2 is YFSETQ. The CDR3 loop spans 16 amino acids. CDR3 sequence: CASSSDRGPTNEKLFF. The CDR3 region has the DNA TGCGCCAGCAGCTCGGACAGGGGCCCTACTAATGAAAAACTGTTTTTT.

This clone was counted only a few times. The chain couples TRBV13 to TRBJ2-5; a possible D gene is TRBD2 (6 bases). Germline assignment: CDR1 PRHDT and CDR2 FYEKMQ (reference sequence). The CDR3 extends over 17 amino acids. Trimming cost V 0 bases and J 2 bases, with 16 bases left between them. CDR3 nucleotide sequence: TGTGCCAGCAGCTTAGGCCCTAGGAGGGGAGGACAAGAGACCCAGTACTTC. Amino acids: CASSLGPRRGGQETQYF.

CDR3 residues: CASSLVVASKGDTQYF. CDR3 sequence (DNA): TGTGCCAGCAGCTTAGTTGTCGCTAGCAAAGGGGATACGCAGTATTTT. The chain recombines TRBV11-3 with TRBJ2-3; D is possibly TRBD2 (5 bases). Trimming took off 1 base at V and 6 bases at J, with 17 bases between the two ends. Germline-derived CDR1 and CDR2 are SGHNT and YENEEA. This CDR3 spans 16 amino acids.

This clone has at least ten counts. V gene TRBV10-1 combines with J gene TRBJ2-5; 8 bases align to TRBD1. The ends lost 7 bases at V and 4 bases at J; junction bases unmatched: 11. The CDR3 loop spans 15 amino acids. Germline loops: CDR1 WNHNN, CDR2 SYGVQD (reference sequence). CDR3: CASNDRTGQGETQYF. The CDR3 nucleotides read TGCGCCAGCAACGACCGGACAGGGCAAGGAGAGACCCAGTACTTC.

This rearrangement joins TRBV13 to TRBJ2-3; 9 bases agree with TRBD2. Germline CDR1 PRHDT, CDR2 FYEKMQ (reference sequence). The CDR3 has 17 amino acids. Trimming at V came to 4 bases and at J to 5 bases, leaving 13 bases not matched to a gene. This CDR3 is CASSSYRLAEERDTQYF. DNA for the CDR3: TGTGCCAGCAGCTCCTATAGACTAGCGGAGGAGAGAGATACGCAGTATTTT.

The rearrangement joins TRBV7-2 to TRBJ2-1; no clear D. V was cut by 4 bases and J by 4 bases, with 8 bases left in between. CDR1 is SGHTA, CDR2 FQGNSA, per germline. The CDR3 is made up of 13 amino acids. The DNA for the CDR3 is TGTGCCAGCAGCTCTACTGGTTACAATGAGCAGTTCTTC. Translating gives CASSSTGYNEQFF.

The V gene is TRBV5-4, the J gene TRBJ2-3; perhaps TRBD2 as D (5 bases). There are 16 residues in the CDR3. Trimming pared 4 bases from V and 0 bases from J, leaving 15 bases between. Germline values: CDR1 SGHNT, CDR2 YYREEE (reference sequence). The DNA of the CDR3 is TGTGCCAGCAGCCTCCTTGGTGAGCGGAGCACAGATACGCAGTATTTT. Its protein product is CASSLLGERSTDTQYF.

The chain is built from TRBV13 and TRBJ1-2; 7 bases fit TRBD1. The CDR3 is made up of 16 amino acids. The germline gives CDR1 PRHDT, CDR2 FYEKMQ (reference sequence). After removal of 5 bases from V and 4 bases from J, the junction contained 13 bases not matched to a gene. The CDR3 here is CASSTGTATSSYGYTF. DNA for the CDR3: TGTGCCAGCAGCACCGGGACAGCGACTTCGTCCTATGGCTACACCTTC.

V and J are TRBV16 and TRBJ2-7; a weak D match, TRBD2 (7 bases). The V gene's germline CDR1 is KGHSY and CDR2 FQNENV. Trimming pared 4 bases from V and 2 bases from J, leaving 15 bases between. The CDR3 is 15 residues long. The CDR3 DNA is TGTGCCAGCAGCCCGGTCGTCGGGGGGCCCTACGAGCAGTACTTC. This codes for CASSPVVGGPYEQYF.

V usage is TRBV12-5 and J usage is TRBJ1-2; no firm D call. The V gene's germline CDR1 is LGHNT and CDR2 FRNRAP. The length of the CDR3 is 11 residues. Trimming left V 0 bases short and J 9 bases short, with 5 bases between. Written as DNA, the CDR3 is TGTGCTAGTGGTTTGGTAGAGAGCTACACCTTC. The encoded protein is CASGLVESYTF.

V and J are TRBV3-1 (or the pseudogene TRBV3-2) and TRBJ2-4, with 8 bases fitting TRBD1. Germline V gene lookup returns CDR1 LGHDT and CDR2 YNNKEL (reference sequence). This CDR3 has 15 amino acids. J was trimmed by 1 base and V by 5 bases; bases with no gene match: 4. This CDR3 is CASSTWTGAKNIQYF. CDR3 DNA: TGTGCCAGCAGCACCTGGACAGGGGCCAAAAACATTCAGTACTTC.

V is TRBV14 and J is TRBJ2-7, with 8 bases matching TRBD1. From germline, CDR1 is SGHDN and CDR2 FVKESK. J was trimmed by 7 bases and V by 2 bases; bases with no gene match: 4. CDR3 length equals 13 residues. CDR3: CASSQRTGLEQYF. As DNA, the CDR3 is TGTGCCAGCAGCCAAAGGACAGGGTTGGAGCAGTACTTC.

The chain's CDR3 is CASSPSGAEQYF. CDR3 coding DNA: TGTGCCAGCAGCCCCTCAGGGGCCGAGCAGTACTTC. V gene TRBV7-9 combines with J gene TRBJ2-7; D is possibly TRBD1 (6 bases). From germline, CDR1 is SEHNR and CDR2 FQNEAQ (reference sequence). The germline V and J ends were trimmed by 5 bases and 6 bases, with 11 bases remaining between them. The CDR3 runs 12 residues.

The chain links TRBV5-6 to TRBJ1-5, with D uncertain. V lost 0 bases and J lost 2, with 9 bases in between. CDR3 length: 15 amino acids. CDR1 and CDR2 from the germline V gene are SGHDT and YYEEEE. CDR3 DNA sequence: TGTGCCAGCAGCTTGGCCAGGCCTGGCAATCAGCCCCAGCATTTT. Its translation: CASSLARPGNQPQHF.

This clone was picked up one time. The gene calls are TRBV5-8 and TRBJ1-1; D not resolved. The V and J ends lost 4 bases and 7 bases respectively, with 11 bases between them. This CDR3 contains 12 residues. Germline CDR1 and CDR2: SGHTS and YDEGEE. This CDR3 is CASSMGGIEAFF. Here the CDR3 DNA reads TGTGCCAGCAGCATGGGAGGGATTGAAGCTTTCTTT.

The rearrangement joins TRBV28 to TRBJ1-1; D uncertain. Germline V gene sequence: CDR1 MDHEN, CDR2 SYDVKM. The CDR3 consists of 15 residues. Trimming left V 1 base short and J 4 bases short, with 13 bases between. CDR3: CASSLSPVRGTEAFF. The CDR3, as DNA: TGTGCCAGCAGTTTATCACCAGTTCGGGGCACTGAAGCTTTCTTT.

This chain connects TRBV29-1 to TRBJ1-1, with D unclear. This CDR3 region has 11 residues. Germline V gives CDR1 SQVTM, CDR2 ANQGSEA. Trimming took off 4 bases at V and 7 bases at J, with 10 bases between the two ends. CDR3 DNA: TGCAGCGTTGGGATGGGCAATGAAGCTTTCTTT. This sequence encodes CSVGMGNEAFF.

This chain uses TRBV18 with TRBJ1-5; possibly TRBD1 for D (6 bases). This CDR3 comprises 14 residues. Deletions cut 5 bases from V and 4 bases from J, with 12 bases between. The V gene's germline CDR1 is KGHSH and CDR2 LQKENI. The CDR3 nucleotides read TGTGCCAGCTCAGGACAGAGGGTTAATCAGCCCCAGCATTTT. It codes for CASSGQRVNQPQHF.

This clone was picked up one time. The chain combines TRBV30 with TRBJ1-1, with unresolved D. CDR3 length: 14 residues. CDR1 GTSNPN and CDR2 SVGIG come from the germline V gene (reference sequence). V gave up 4 bases and J gave up 1 base, with 13 bases separating them. The CDR3 DNA reads TGTGCCTGGAACCGCCAGAGGGCGAACACTGAAGCTTTCTTT. It encodes CAWNRQRANTEAFF.

The chain couples TRBV5-1 to TRBJ2-3; unclear D gene. Germline values: CDR1 SGHRS, CDR2 YFSETQ. This CDR3 has 13 amino acids. Between the trimmed V and J ends, which lost 4 bases and 1 base, there was a span of 7 bases. Here the CDR3 reads CASSVEGTDTQYF. The CDR3, as DNA: TGCGCCAGCAGCGTTGAGGGCACAGATACGCAGTATTTT.

There are a few counts of this clone. The chain couples TRBV5-6 to TRBJ1-2; possibly TRBD1 for D (6 bases). V shed 4 bases and J shed 4 bases, with 17 bases lying between them. Per the germline V gene, CDR1 is SGHDT and CDR2 is YYEEEE. The CDR3 is made up of 15 amino acids. The chain's CDR3 is CASSEYRVALYGYTF. In DNA form, the CDR3 reads TGTGCCAGCAGCGAGTACAGGGTTGCCCTCTATGGCTACACCTTC.

This clone was detected once. The chain joins TRBV19 to TRBJ2-2, with 9 bases that match TRBD1. Germline loops: CDR1 LNHDA, CDR2 SQIVND (reference sequence). This CDR3 contains 15 residues. V dropped 7 bases and J dropped 7; count of bases not matched to a gene: 10. This CDR3 is CASKLTQGAGGELFF. The DNA of the CDR3 is TGTGCCAGTAAGCTGACACAGGGGGCAGGCGGGGAGCTGTTTTTT.

J is TRBJ2-1 and V is TRBV7-2; 8 nucleotides align to TRBD2. V trimming: 4 bases; J trimming: 6 bases; junction bases outside the gene matches: 2. This CDR3 contains 13 residues. Germline V gene data show CDR1 as SGHTA and CDR2 as FQGNSA. The CDR3 coding sequence is TGTGCCAGCAGCTCGGGACTAGTCAATGAGCAGTTCTTC. It encodes CASSSGLVNEQFF.

The chain has TRBV12-3 or TRBV12-4 and TRBJ1-1, with TRBD1 identical over 8 bases. The junction had 2 bases not matched to a gene; V was cut back by 5 bases and J by 6 bases. The CDR3 runs to 12 residues. As DNA, the CDR3 is TGTGCCAGCAGTCCGACAGGGGCTGAAGCTTTCTTT. Amino acid sequence: CASSPTGAEAFF.

The V and J genes are TRBV10-3 and TRBJ1-1, with 7 bases lining up with TRBD1. V was clipped by 5 bases and J by 3 bases; unmatched bases: 6. CDR3 length equals 14 residues. CDR1 and CDR2 from the germline V gene are ENHRY and SYGVKD. The CDR3 DNA is TGTGCCATCAGTCCACAGGGGTTGCACACTGAAGCTTTCTTT. This translates into CAISPQGLHTEAFF.

This chain joins TRBV12-5 and TRBJ1-3; possibly TRBD1 for D (5 bases). The CDR3 covers 16 residues. V lost 1 base to trimming and J lost 1 base, with 11 bases between them. Germline assignment: CDR1 LGHNT and CDR2 FRNRAP. CDR3 sequence reads: CASGLDPRQSGNTIYF. CDR3 nucleotides: TGTGCTAGTGGTTTGGACCCTCGACAGTCTGGAAACACCATATATTTT.

The chain carries TRBV6-5 and TRBJ2-2, with a possible D match to TRBD2 (6 bases). V dropped 7 bases and J dropped 3 bases, with 15 bases sitting between them. The CDR3 runs to 15 residues. From germline, CDR1 is MNHEY and CDR2 SVGAGI. The CDR3 spells CASTIRDLYTGELFF. The CDR3 DNA is TGTGCCAGCACCATACGGGACTTATACACCGGGGAGCTGTTTTTT.

The chain employs TRBV28 and TRBJ2-1; maybe TRBD2 (6 bases). The CDR3 totals 16 residues. Trimming cost V 3 bases and J 4 bases, with 16 bases left between them. Per germline, CDR1 MDHEN and CDR2 SYDVKM. The CDR3 is CASSLGGADIYNEQFF. In DNA, the CDR3 is TGTGCCAGCAGTTTGGGAGGAGCGGATATTTACAATGAGCAGTTCTTC. Looking up the rest from reference TRBV28 and TRBJ2-1 gives the full variable domain: DVKVTQSSRYLVKRTGEKVFLECVQDMDHENMFWYRQDPGLGLRLIYFSYDVKMKEKGDIPEGYSVSREKKERFSLILESASTNQTSMYLCASSLGGADIYNEQFFGPGTRLTVL.

Regarding this clone: Other DNA sequences within the sample encode an identical CDR3. The chain joins TRBV19 to TRBJ2-7; 10 bases are a match to TRBD2. CDR1 is LNHDA, CDR2 SQIVND, per germline (reference sequence). The CDR3 totals 14 residues. The V gene end was trimmed by 6 bases and the J gene end by 2 bases; junction bases not matched to a gene: 4. CDR3 in DNA: TGTGCCAGTAGCCTAGCGGGAGCTACCTACGAGCAGTACTTC. Amino acids: CASSLAGATYEQYF.

V gene TRBV27 combines with J gene TRBJ2-7, with 7 bases lining up with TRBD2. This CDR3 has 12 residues. V lost 5 bases and J lost 6; bases outside the gene matches: 4. The germline gives CDR1 MNHEY, CDR2 SMNVEV (reference sequence). The CDR3 loop reads CASSGGGGEQYF. The CDR3 DNA reads TGTGCCAGCAGTGGGGGGGGTGGCGAGCAGTACTTC.